This entry is about one TCR beta chain. The data were taken from a study of blood T cell repertoires in COVID-19. Whole-study context: The samples span acute and convalescent COVID-19 from the United States, Italy and Spain.

The CDR3 has 17 amino acids. With 3 bases clipped from V and 5 bases from J, the junction kept 15 bases outside the gene matches. Germline CDR1 is GTSNPN and CDR2 is SVGIG (reference sequence). Participants were aged roughly 18 to 89 years, lived in about two dozen US areas, and enrolled virtually. Clinical histories supplied by participants themselves formed the basis of cohort assignment. Original data processing: By means of reference gene primer amplification, nucleated cell counts were estimated. Some clones are missing from TCRdb's copy, which holds only in-frame ones; the method was immunoSEQ multiplex PCR. From that table come the V and J calls and clone size; the DNA was used to work out D and trimming. The sample contains about 200,000 clones, 65% to 90% of which appear only once.

Sequencing was carried out using PBMCs or T cells enriched from blood (not recorded which). The chain is built from TRBV30 and TRBJ2-1; 8 bases are a match to TRBD2. This sequence was found in a woman in her sixties or seventies with acute COVID-19. The CDR3 DNA reads TGTGCCTGGAGATTATGGCCACCTAGCGGGCCGAACAATGAGCAGTTCTTC. It is translated as CAWRLWPPSGPNNEQFF.